The 13 T cell receptor beta chains presented below share a single source sample, sequenced in a study of cytomegalovirus exposure and HLA in healthy donors. Both 60 Vbeta primers and 13 Jbeta primers went into the PCR. Method: immunoSEQ multiplex PCR; TCRdb's copy keeps in-frame clones and lacks some. The sample records some 99,000 clones, roughly 69% being singletons. Sample: PBMCs. The receptors were sampled from a woman in her 70s in good health and CMV-seropositive.

This clone was detected only a few times. The rearrangement uses TRBV6-5 and TRBJ1-1; 8 bases fit TRBD1. Germline assignment: CDR1 MNHEY and CDR2 SVGAGI. After removal of 2 bases from V and 5 bases from J, the junction contained 7 bases not matched to a gene. The CDR3 consists of 15 residues. The CDR3: CASSYGGRGQTEAFF. The CDR3 coding sequence is TGTGCCAGCAGTTACGGGGGCAGGGGGCAAACTGAAGCTTTCTTT.

The V call is TRBV18, the J call TRBJ1-1, with TRBD1 matching 9 bases. Trimming took 4 bases from V and 5 from J; bases not matched to a gene: 8. This CDR3 contains 15 residues. Germline V gives CDR1 KGHSH, CDR2 LQKENI. CDR3 residues: CASSLRQGEGTEAFF. Here the CDR3 DNA reads TGTGCCAGCTCACTTAGACAGGGGGAAGGGACTGAAGCTTTCTTT.

The chain carries TRBV10-3 and TRBJ2-2; D is possibly TRBD1 (5 bases). There are 13 residues in the CDR3. Trimming removed 5 bases from V and 7 bases from J, with 11 bases in between. CDR1 ENHRY and CDR2 SYGVKD come from the germline V gene. The chain's CDR3 is CAISLQGGGELFF. The DNA of the CDR3 is TGTGCCATCAGTCTCCAGGGTGGCGGGGAGCTGTTTTTT.

This clone was counted between two and nine times. The CDR3 region has the DNA TGTGCCAGCAGCTTAGAGACAGGGGTATCGGCGGGCTACACCTTC. Its translation: CASSLETGVSAGYTF. This sequence joins TRBV7-9 and TRBJ1-2; 8 nucleotides agree with TRBD1. The germline gives CDR1 SEHNR, CDR2 FQNEAQ (reference sequence). The CDR3 is 15 amino acids. V dropped 1 base and J dropped 8; count of bases not matched to a gene: 9.

This clone appeared a few times. The chain employs TRBV6-5 and TRBJ1-6, with D hard to call. The germline V and J ends were trimmed by 2 bases and 7 bases, with 6 bases remaining between them. CDR1 and CDR2 (germline): MNHEY, SVGAGI. The CDR3 has 13 amino acids. Here the CDR3 DNA reads TGTGCCAGCAGTTACAAACGGAATTCACCCCTCCACTTT. Translation gives CASSYKRNSPLHF.

The gene calls are TRBV6-5 and TRBJ2-1; 11 bases are a match to TRBD2. The CDR3 covers 13 residues. Looked up from germline, CDR1 is MNHEY and CDR2 is SVGAGI. J gave up 12 bases and V 6 bases, and 7 bases lay outside the gene matches. In DNA form, the CDR3 reads TGTGCCAGCAGCCCAATAGCGGGGGGGGTGCAGTTCTTC. Translation: CASSPIAGGVQFF.

The chain has TRBV2 and TRBJ1-4; 7 bases line up with TRBD1. Germline V gene lookup returns CDR1 SNHLY and CDR2 FYNNEI. V shed 6 bases and J 3 bases; nucleotides not matched to a gene: 4. This CDR3 has 14 residues. The CDR3 loop reads CASSRTGANEKLFF. The DNA of the CDR3 is TGTGCCAGCAGCCGGACAGGAGCTAATGAAAAACTGTTTTTT.

The chain uses TRBV19 and TRBJ2-2; 11 bases fit TRBD2. The germline V gene encodes CDR1 LNHDA and CDR2 SQIVND (reference sequence). Trimming cost V 5 bases and J 5 bases; bases outside gene matches: 7. This CDR3 spans 16 amino acids. CDR3 sequence: CASSHLAGGRTGELFF. The CDR3 DNA follows: TGTGCCAGTAGTCATCTAGCGGGGGGACGGACCGGGGAGCTGTTTTTT. The full variable domain, with the rest looked up from reference TRBV19 and TRBJ2-2, is DGGITQSPKYLFRKEGQNVTLSCEQNLNHDAMYWYRQDPGQGLRLIYYSQIVNDFQKGDIAEGYSVSREKKESFPLTVTSAQKNPTAFYLCASSHLAGGRTGELFFGEGSRLTVL.

The V gene is TRBV7-2, the J gene TRBJ2-7; a possible D gene is TRBD1 (5 bases). This CDR3 is built from 15 residues. Looked up from germline, CDR1 is SGHTA and CDR2 is FQGNSA. Trimming removed 3 bases at V and 5 bases at J, with 17 bases between. CDR3 sequence reads: CASSFRAPNPHEQYF. The CDR3 nucleotides read TGTGCCAGCAGCTTCAGGGCCCCCAACCCCCACGAGCAGTACTTC.

The chain links TRBV2 to TRBJ2-3; tentatively, D is TRBD2 (7 bases). V was shortened by 2 bases and J by 8 bases, with 17 bases between the two germline ends. The germline V gene has CDR1 SNHLY and CDR2 FYNNEI. The CDR3 has 15 residues. CDR3 loop: CASSERWGGLSTQYF. CDR3 nucleotides: TGTGCCAGCAGTGAAAGGTGGGGGGGCCTATCTACGCAGTATTTT.

The chain carries TRBV6-5 and TRBJ2-7, with 9 nucleotides matching TRBD1. Germline loops: CDR1 MNHEY, CDR2 SVGAGI. The CDR3 extends over 14 amino acids. V lost 4 bases to trimming and J lost 3 bases; unmatched junction nucleotides: 4. The CDR3 reads CASSSPDRGYEQYF. The CDR3 DNA reads TGTGCCAGCAGTTCTCCGGACAGGGGCTACGAGCAGTACTTC.

The genes are TRBV7-2 and TRBJ1-6; D uncertain. The CDR3 consists of 15 residues. Germline CDR1 reads SGHTA; CDR2 reads FQGNSA. Trimming left V 2 bases short and J 9 bases short, with 14 bases between. The CDR3 here is CASSLSATVGSPLHF. Written as DNA, the CDR3 is TGTGCCAGCAGCTTATCCGCTACAGTGGGTTCACCCCTCCACTTT.

The chain employs TRBV6-1 and TRBJ1-2; D possibly corresponds to TRBD1 (6 bases). The CDR3 totals 13 residues. Trimming pared 7 bases from V and 4 bases from J, leaving 13 bases between. Per germline, CDR1 MNHNS and CDR2 SASEGT. The CDR3 reads CASMLGTLYGYTF. The CDR3 DNA reads TGTGCCAGCATGTTAGGGACACTCTATGGCTACACCTTC.